Below, 17 T cell receptor beta chains from the same sample are listed, as sequenced in a study of blood T cell repertoires in COVID-19. Sequencing was performed with immunoSEQ multiplex PCR; in TCRdb, only in-frame clones are kept and a portion is missing. Seen here are about 300,000 clones, around nine tenths observed once, and the top ten hold 1% to 1.5%. The sequencing sample was made of peripheral blood. The receptors shown here come from a man in his 70s with acute or convalescent COVID-19.

The chain joins TRBV7-8 to TRBJ2-1, with D hard to call. The CDR3 spans 12 residues. V was cut by 1 base and J by 9 bases, with 7 bases left in between. Per germline, CDR1 SGHVS and CDR2 FQNEAQ. This CDR3 is CASSLVLSEQFF. Written as DNA, the CDR3 is TGTGCCAGCAGCTTAGTACTATCTGAGCAGTTCTTC.

The chain is built from TRBV6-2 or TRBV6-3 and TRBJ2-1; 12 nucleotides align to TRBD2. Germline V gene sequence: CDR1 MNHEY, CDR2 SVGEGT. The CDR3 is 15 residues long. The junction had 5 bases not matched to a gene; V was cut back by 1 base and J by 10 bases. In DNA form, the CDR3 reads TGTGCCAGCAGTTACTTGACTAGCGGGGGCCGAGAGCAGTTCTTC. Protein product: CASSYLTSGGREQFF.

This clone was found a few times. J is TRBJ1-5 and V is TRBV10-1, with 9 bases aligning to TRBD1. V shed 7 bases and J 7 bases; nucleotides not matched to a gene: 8. The CDR3 runs 14 residues. CDR1 is WNHNN and CDR2 is SYGVQD in the germline V gene (reference sequence). CDR3 sequence reads: CASTRDRVDQPQHF. CDR3 nucleotide sequence: TGCGCCAGCACCCGGGACAGGGTTGACCAGCCCCAGCATTTT.

This clone was detected a few times. The chain recombines TRBV12-3 or TRBV12-4 with TRBJ1-2, with a tentative D call TRBD1 (6 bases). V lost 1 base to trimming and J lost 7 bases, with 10 bases between them. The CDR3 contains 13 residues. The CDR3 protein is CASSLGQEIGYTF. The CDR3 DNA reads TGTGCCAGCAGTTTAGGACAGGAGATTGGCTACACCTTC.

The rearrangement joins TRBV18 to TRBJ1-3, with D unresolved. Germline loops: CDR1 KGHSH, CDR2 LQKENI. V dropped 3 bases and J dropped 0 bases, with 9 bases sitting between them. The CDR3 contains 15 residues. The CDR3 DNA reads TGTGCCAGCTCACCTCTACCTTACTCTGGAAACACCATATATTTT. This codes for CASSPLPYSGNTIYF.

This chain connects TRBV4-3 to TRBJ2-1; 13 bases line up with TRBD2. V trimming: 2 bases; J trimming: 9 bases; junction bases outside the gene matches: 16. The V gene's germline CDR1 is LGHNA and CDR2 YSLEER. The CDR3 has 19 residues. The CDR3 protein is CASSQRTSGRNILVSEQFF. The DNA for the CDR3 is TGCGCCAGCAGCCAACGGACTAGCGGGAGAAACATTTTGGTAAGTGAGCAGTTCTTC.

The rearrangement joins TRBV28 to TRBJ2-3; 11 bases match TRBD2. CDR1 and CDR2 (germline): MDHEN, SYDVKM. The V and J ends lost 5 bases and 0 bases, in that order; junction bases with no gene match: 10. The CDR3 spans 18 residues. This chain's CDR3 is CASSPASGRMTSTDTQYF. DNA of the CDR3: TGTGCCAGCAGTCCTGCTAGCGGGAGGATGACTAGCACAGATACGCAGTATTTT.

This chain uses TRBV6-2 or TRBV6-3 with TRBJ2-2; 7 bases match TRBD1. This CDR3 spans 18 amino acids. Germline V CDR1 and CDR2: MNHEY, SVGEGT. V was clipped by 2 bases and J by 1 base; unmatched bases: 10. In nucleotides, the CDR3 is TGTGCCAGCAGTTACACGCTACACAGGGGATGGAACACCGGGGAGCTGTTTTTT. This encodes CASSYTLHRGWNTGELFF.

The J gene is TRBJ2-7, the V gene TRBV6-2 or TRBV6-3; D possibly corresponds to TRBD2 (5 bases). V lost 6 bases to trimming and J lost 5 bases, with 29 bases between them. CDR1 MNHEY and CDR2 SVGEGT come from the germline V gene. This CDR3 is built from 18 residues. The CDR3 region is CASSPPRTYPRSAHEQYF. DNA of the CDR3: TGTGCCAGCAGCCCACCCCGGACTTACCCAAGATCGGCACACGAGCAGTACTTC.

The rearrangement uses TRBV7-9 and TRBJ2-1; 15 positions agree with TRBD2. CDR3 length: 19 residues. V was clipped by 1 base and J by 5 bases; unmatched bases: 9. Germline V lookup: CDR1 SEHNR, CDR2 FQNEAQ (reference sequence). CDR3 coding DNA: TGTGCCAGCAGCTTAGTTGGTGGGACTAGCGGGAGGCGGAACAATGAGCAGTTCTTC. Protein: CASSLVGGTSGRRNNEQFF.

The chain uses TRBV9 and TRBJ2-7, with TRBD2 identical over 9 bases. Germline assignment: CDR1 SGDLS and CDR2 YYNGEE. The CDR3 runs 15 residues. V lost 2 bases, J lost 7 bases, and 10 bases stayed unmatched. The CDR3 is CASSVSPGLAGEQYF. For the CDR3, the DNA is TGTGCCAGCAGCGTCAGTCCGGGACTAGCAGGGGAGCAGTACTTC.

A single count supports this clone. The DNA of the CDR3 is TGTGCCAGCACCCCAGGGGAAAGGAGCACTGAAGCTTTCTTT. It specifies CASTPGERSTEAFF. The chain uses TRBV28 and TRBJ1-1; D perhaps matches TRBD1 (6 bases). The CDR3 runs 14 residues. With 7 bases removed from V and 4 bases from J, the gap between germline ends came to 16 bases. Germline values: CDR1 MDHEN, CDR2 SYDVKM.

The V call is TRBV9, the J call TRBJ2-7, with a weak D call TRBD2 (6 bases). This CDR3 has 13 residues. Germline CDR1 reads SGDLS; CDR2 reads YYNGEE. V lost 1 base and J 6 bases, leaving 11 bases between the germline ends. In DNA, the CDR3 is TGTGCCAGCAGCGTAAACGGGGGTTCCGAGCAGTACTTC. Protein sequence: CASSVNGGSEQYF.

The CDR3 region has the DNA TGTGCCAGTAGTCCGCAAGGACAGAATCAGCCCCAGCATTTT. It yields the protein CASSPQGQNQPQHF. The J gene is TRBJ1-5, the V gene TRBV19, with a tentative D call TRBD1 (6 bases). The CDR3 is 14 amino acids. Germline V gene data show CDR1 as LNHDA and CDR2 as SQIVND (reference sequence). V was pared by 5 bases and J by 4 bases, with 12 bases between.

The table lists this clone with a few counts. The rearrangement joins TRBV29-1 to TRBJ1-1; unclear D gene. Trimming stripped 4 bases from V and 6 bases from J, with 18 bases between. Germline V gene sequence: CDR1 SQVTM, CDR2 ANQGSEA. The CDR3 has 14 amino acids. CDR3 residues: CSVGPGLGRAEAFF. The CDR3 DNA is TGCAGCGTTGGTCCAGGCCTAGGGAGAGCTGAAGCTTTCTTT.

In nucleotides, the CDR3 is TGTGCCATCAGTGCAGGGACAGCTCAGGACTATGGCTACACCTTC. Translated: CAISAGTAQDYGYTF. This sequence joins TRBV10-3 and TRBJ1-2; 7 nucleotides agree with TRBD1. CDR3 length: 15 amino acids. Germline V CDR1 and CDR2: ENHRY, SYGVKD. V lost 4 bases and J lost 3; bases outside the gene matches: 8.

This clone has ten or more counts. The chain employs TRBV4-1 and TRBJ1-1; no clear D. Trimming pared 2 bases from V and 3 bases from J, leaving 16 bases between. The CDR3 runs 16 residues. From germline, CDR1 is MGHRA and CDR2 YSYEKL. Here the CDR3 reads CASSQPTGGVDTEAFF. CDR3 sequence (DNA): TGCGCCAGCAGCCAACCGACCGGCGGGGTGGACACTGAAGCTTTCTTT.